This T cell receptor (beta chain) was identified during a study of cytomegalovirus exposure and HLA in healthy donors. The study's findings and limits: A later analysis found most CMV-associated TCR beta chains apparently HLA-restricted. In the analysis, some V segments, TRBV6-2 and TRBV6-3 included, were excluded as indistinguishable.

Notes on this clone: Its antigen is still unknown.

J lost 7 bases, V lost 0 bases, and 13 bases had no gene match. In germline, CDR1 is LGHNA, CDR2 YNFKEQ. The CDR3 length is 18 residues. With 60 Vbeta and 13 Jbeta primers, the PCR was carried out. The protocol was immunoSEQ multiplex PCR, while the TCRdb copy is restricted to in-frame clones and leaves out a portion. The repertoire has 15,000 to 20,000 clones, about 70% of them found once; the top ten carry approximately 3.7%. The rearrangement joins TRBV4-2 to TRBJ2-2, with 8 positions matching TRBD2. This receptor was obtained from a young man in good health and CMV-seronegative. The sequenced sample consisted of PBMCs. CDR3 sequence (DNA): TGTGCCAGCAGCCAAGATTTAAGGGCGGGGGGTCCCCTCGGGGAGCTGTTTTTT. Protein sequence: CASSQDLRAGGPLGELFF.